The 4 T cell receptor beta chains below all came from one sample that was sequenced in a study of blood T cell repertoires in COVID-19 (TCRdb year 2020). Library preparation employed the immunoSEQ multiplex PCR assay. TCRdb took over this immuneACCESS table, retaining in-frame rearrangements with V and J assigned. Such tables are incomplete; in checked studies, under half of the missing clones stem from an unresolved V gene, and the remainder is unexplained. The sample table contains some 150,000 clones; only one count was recorded for about 80% of them. The leading ten clones occupy 5.5% to 7% of the sample. The sequenced sample was peripheral blood. These receptors all come from a human donor in a cohort sampled during active COVID-19.

The chain employs TRBV13 and TRBJ2-5; 9 bases fit TRBD1. CDR3 size: 15 residues. The germline gives CDR1 PRHDT, CDR2 FYEKMQ (reference sequence). Trimming cost V 5 bases and J 3 bases; bases outside gene matches: 7. The CDR3 sequence: CASSPARQGEETQYF. The CDR3 DNA is TGTGCCAGCAGCCCAGCCCGACAGGGGGAAGAGACCCAGTACTTC.

The chain employs TRBV4-2 and TRBJ2-6; perhaps TRBD1 as D (5 bases). Trimming took off 4 bases at V and 1 base at J, with 17 bases between the two ends. CDR1 is LGHNA, CDR2 YNFKEQ, per germline. This CDR3 contains 18 residues. CDR3 nucleotide sequence: TGTGCCAGCAGCCGAAACCCTAACAGGATATCTGGGGCCAACGTCCTGACTTTC. Protein sequence: CASSRNPNRISGANVLTF.

The rearrangement joins TRBV6-6 to TRBJ1-5; the match to TRBD1 covers 8 bases. The germline V gene has CDR1 MNHNY and CDR2 SVGAGI (reference sequence). CDR3 size: 14 residues. J lost 7 bases, V lost 6 bases, and 8 bases had no gene match. In nucleotides, the CDR3 is TGTGCCAGCAGGGCACAGGGGGTAGGACAGCCCCAGCATTTT. This sequence encodes CASRAQGVGQPQHF.

This clone showed up just a few times. This chain links TRBV4-1 with TRBJ1-2; 7 bases line up with TRBD1. The germline V gene encodes CDR1 MGHRA and CDR2 YSYEKL. V lost 1 base and J lost 5; bases outside the gene matches: 13. The CDR3 is made up of 17 amino acids. The CDR3 reads CASSQGQGLLRNYGYTF. CDR3 coding DNA: TGCGCCAGCAGCCAAGGACAGGGTCTTCTTCGGAATTATGGCTACACCTTC.